This paragraph reports one T cell receptor (beta chain). Its antigen remains unidentified. This sample is part of a study of cytomegalovirus exposure and HLA in healthy donors. The study's findings and limits: Later, an analysis found that common viral pathogens appeared to be linked with several of the most significant clusters. A later analysis linked a missense DCLRE1C variant to TCR beta V- and J-gene trimming. DRB1 showed the most TCR associations and HLA-C the fewest in a later analysis, as rates varied by HLA locus. In terms of immune exposure information, only CMV serostatus was available.

The V gene's germline CDR1 is LGHNA and CDR2 YNFKEQ. The V gene lost 0 bases and the J gene lost 5 bases, with 11 bases spanning the gap. The CDR3 is made up of 14 amino acids. Primers: 60 Vbeta forward and 13 Jbeta reverse. TCRdb's table, derived via immunoSEQ multiplex PCR, lists solely in-frame clones and lacks some. The sample gives more than 85,000 clones, roughly 73% of which show up once; 2% to 2.5% is in the top ten. The sample was PBMCs. V gene TRBV4-2 combines with J gene TRBJ2-7; unclear D gene. The TCR originated in a boy aged 5 to 17 in good health and CMV-seronegative. Here the CDR3 reads CASSQESRQNEQYF. In nucleotides, the CDR3 is TGTGCCAGCAGCCAAGAAAGTAGACAAAACGAGCAGTACTTC.